The subject of this entry is one T cell receptor beta chain. Its antigen is unidentified. This could be a read error, since a much larger clone is one nucleotide away. This entry belongs to a study of molecular identifiers for immune sequencing clone quantification. General study points: The study found clones above 20 RNA copies held over 98% of effector molecules and under 1% in naive cells. Identical TCR molecules that share a barcode could lead to an underestimation of highly expanded clone sizes. Spiked Jurkat TCR RNA equivalent to one cell reportedly surfaced among some 1 million naive cells.

MiXCR, run by TCRdb on the PCR reads, gives a single entry per CDR3 protein. The sample carries approximately 97,000 distinct CDR3 sequences, roughly 26% recorded once. This CDR3 comprises 12 residues. Germline V gene sequence: CDR1 MNHEY, CDR2 SMNVEV (reference sequence). V lost 10 bases and J lost 2, with 10 bases in between. Researchers sorted naive CD8 T cells as cells that were CD8+CD4-CCR7+CD45RA+. The chain carries TRBV27 and TRBJ2-3; no clear D gene. Sequenced: naive CD8+ T cells from blood, with Jurkat cell RNA spiked in. Subset: FACS-sorted CD8+CD4-CCR7+CD45RA+ naive T cells. This sequence was found in a human donor in good health. Some libraries in this study had Jurkat cell RNA spiked in. The CDR3 DNA reads TGTGCCACCGGCGGCCCCACAGATACGCAGTATTTT. Translated, it gives CATGGPTDTQYF.